One sample yielded the 6 T cell receptor beta chains listed below, sequenced in a study of T cells after yellow fever vaccination. Using its own MiXCR run on the 5' RACE reads, TCRdb lists one record per CDR3 protein. The repertoire consists of roughly 500,000 distinct CDR3 sequences, with 19% occurring once and the leading ten covering about 13%. The sequencing here drew on PBMCs, taken 15 days after the yellow fever booster vaccination. Receptor source: a man under 40 who received the YFV17D yellow fever vaccine.

The genes are TRBV3-1 and TRBJ2-1; TRBD2 is a possible D gene (6 bases). The germline V and J ends were trimmed by 2 bases and 0 bases, with 11 bases remaining between them. CDR3 length: 16 amino acids. From germline, CDR1 is LGHDT and CDR2 YNNKEL (reference sequence). The CDR3 nucleotides are TGTGCCAGCAGCCAACCCGGGAGCCGCTCCTACAATGAGCAGTTCTTC. It encodes CASSQPGSRSYNEQFF.

This clonotype showed up just a few times. The chain joins TRBV28 to TRBJ1-2; D is perhaps TRBD1 (5 bases). The V end was cut by 2 bases, the J end by 7 bases, with 11 bases between. CDR3 length equals 13 residues. Germline CDR1 reads MDHEN; CDR2 reads SYDVKM. CDR3 in amino acids: CASSLTVGGGYTF. Here the CDR3 DNA reads TGTGCCAGCAGTTTAACGGTGGGGGGTGGCTACACCTTC.

This clonotype was seen a handful of times. This chain uses TRBV7-2 with TRBJ2-1; D possibly corresponds to TRBD2 (6 bases). This CDR3 spans 16 amino acids. Germline lookup yields CDR1 SGHTA and CDR2 FQGNSA. Deletions cut 5 bases from V and 4 bases from J, with 18 bases between. CDR3 sequence reads: CASSPYGQRAYNEQFF. The CDR3 nucleotides read TGTGCCAGCAGCCCCTATGGCCAGCGGGCTTACAATGAGCAGTTCTTC.

This clonotype was seen more than once but under ten times. The chain couples TRBV12-3 or TRBV12-4 to TRBJ2-5, with D possibly being TRBD2 (6 bases). The CDR3 extends over 15 amino acids. Between the trimmed V and J ends, which lost 6 bases and 2 bases, there was a span of 16 bases. CDR3 DNA sequence: TGTGCCAGCAGCCCTAATGAGGAGGGTCAAGAGACCCAGTACTTC. Translated, it gives CASSPNEEGQETQYF.

This chain joins TRBV19 and TRBJ2-4, with 9 bases that match TRBD2. This CDR3 comprises 15 residues. The V gene end was trimmed by 8 bases and the J gene end by 3 bases; junction bases not matched to a gene: 8. Per germline, CDR1 LNHDA and CDR2 SQIVND (reference sequence). As DNA, the CDR3 is TGTGCCAGTCAAGCGGGAGGCTTAGGCAAAAACATTCAGTACTTC. This gives the protein CASQAGGLGKNIQYF.

This clonotype has only a few counts. The rearrangement uses TRBV10-3 and TRBJ2-5; D not resolved. Germline loops: CDR1 ENHRY, CDR2 SYGVKD. The CDR3 is 12 amino acids. Trimming removed 3 bases at V and 5 bases at J, with 7 bases between. The CDR3: CAISEMRETQYF. CDR3 bases: TGTGCCATCAGTGAAATGAGGGAGACCCAGTACTTC.